The rows below give T cell receptor beta chains drawn from one sample of a study of shared clonotypes between healthy human individuals. Profiled with immunoSEQ multiplex PCR; TCRdb holds only in-frame clones, not every one. Counted here are 300,000 to 400,000 clones, approximately 79% occurring once; the ten biggest clones make up approximately 10%. The sequenced material came from memory CD4+ T cells sorted from blood. Source of these receptors: a man aged 25-45 years in good health. The CDR3 runs from the conserved cysteine through the conserved F or W. Each record gives: J gene, clone size, V gene, D gene, CDR3 protein, CDR3 DNA. D genes are given only for firm matches. The size entry is marked missing in some rows and otherwise reads once, few, many or a size class.

j_call: TRBJ2-1; clone_size: once; v_call: TRBV7-2; d_call: .; cdr3_aa: CASSPSGYEQFF; cdr3_nt: TGTGCCAGCAGCCCCAGCGGGTATGAGCAGTTCTTC
j_call: TRBJ2-3; clone_size: once; v_call: TRBV5-4; d_call: .; cdr3_aa: CASMAGTSTDTQYF; cdr3_nt: TGTGCCAGCATGGCAGGGACTAGCACAGATACGCAGTATTTT
j_call: TRBJ2-1; clone_size: few; v_call: TRBV9; d_call: TRBD1; cdr3_aa: CASSVRTGGHEQFF; cdr3_nt: TGTGCCAGCAGCGTTAGGACAGGGGGACATGAGCAGTTCTTC
j_call: TRBJ1-5; clone_size: few; v_call: TRBV6-4; d_call: .; cdr3_aa: CASSDPIYRVKPQHF; cdr3_nt: TGTGCCAGCAGTGACCCGATCTACAGGGTTAAGCCCCAGCATTTT
j_call: TRBJ1-4; clone_size: many; v_call: TRBV5-1; d_call: .; cdr3_aa: CASSLTEGSGEKLFF; cdr3_nt: TGCGCCAGCAGCTTGACGGAGGGGTCGGGCGAAAAACTGTTTTTT
j_call: TRBJ2-7; clone_size: .; v_call: TRBV5-1; d_call: .; cdr3_aa: CASSLGVTTYEQYF; cdr3_nt: TGCGCCAGCAGCCTCGGAGTTACGACCTACGAGCAGTACTTC
j_call: TRBJ2-1; clone_size: .; v_call: TRBV7-8; d_call: TRBD2; cdr3_aa: CASSLPARERGFYNEQFF; cdr3_nt: TGTGCCAGCAGCTTACCGGCGCGGGAGCGGGGGTTTTACAATGAGCAGTTCTTC
j_call: TRBJ2-4; clone_size: .; v_call: TRBV5-6; d_call: TRBD2; cdr3_aa: CASSSGLAGTGGNIQYF; cdr3_nt: TGTGCCAGCAGCTCCGGACTAGCTGGAACTGGGGGAAACATTCAGTACTTC
j_call: TRBJ2-4; clone_size: .; v_call: TRBV7-9; d_call: TRBD1; cdr3_aa: CASSLAMTGLAKNIQYF; cdr3_nt: TGTGCCAGCAGCTTAGCCATGACAGGGCTAGCCAAAAACATTCAGTACTTC
j_call: TRBJ1-3; clone_size: few; v_call: TRBV4-3; d_call: .; cdr3_aa: CASSQVGGLGNTIYF; cdr3_nt: TGCGCCAGCAGCCAAGTCGGGGGACTTGGAAACACCATATATTTT
j_call: TRBJ1-5; clone_size: few; v_call: TRBV28; d_call: .; cdr3_aa: CASSLYQQPQHF; cdr3_nt: TGTGCCAGCAGTTTATATCAGCAGCCCCAGCATTTT
j_call: TRBJ2-5; clone_size: .; v_call: TRBV29-1; d_call: .; cdr3_aa: CSVDTKTQYF; cdr3_nt: TGCAGCGTTGATACGAAGACCCAGTACTTC
j_call: TRBJ2-2; clone_size: .; v_call: TRBV6-1; d_call: .; cdr3_aa: CASSQTGANTGELFF; cdr3_nt: TGTGCCAGCAGCCAGACAGGAGCGAACACCGGGGAGCTGTTTTTT
j_call: TRBJ2-3; clone_size: many; v_call: TRBV28; d_call: TRBD1; cdr3_aa: CASSLVQGGTDTQYF; cdr3_nt: TGTGCCAGCAGTTTAGTCCAGGGGGGCACAGATACGCAGTATTTT
j_call: TRBJ1-3; clone_size: once; v_call: TRBV7-7; d_call: TRBD1; cdr3_aa: CASSLQGGSGNTIYF; cdr3_nt: TGTGCTAGCAGCCTACAGGGGGGTTCGGGAAACACCATATATTTT
j_call: TRBJ2-3; clone_size: once; v_call: TRBV6-4; d_call: .; cdr3_aa: CASSVTFLDTQYF; cdr3_nt: TGTGCCAGCAGTGTGACCTTCCTAGATACGCAGTATTTT
j_call: TRBJ2-7; clone_size: .; v_call: TRBV6-4; d_call: TRBD2; cdr3_aa: CASPSRSGRAFEQYF; cdr3_nt: TGTGCCAGCCCCAGTCGTAGCGGGAGGGCGTTCGAGCAGTACTTC
j_call: TRBJ1-2; clone_size: once; v_call: TRBV5-6; d_call: TRBD1; cdr3_aa: CASSFVDGQENYGYTF; cdr3_nt: TGTGCCAGCAGCTTTGTAGACGGACAGGAAAACTATGGCTACACCTTC
j_call: TRBJ2-2; clone_size: .; v_call: TRBV6-1; d_call: .; cdr3_aa: CATRAAGITGELFF; cdr3_nt: TGTGCCACCCGGGCGGCGGGGATCACCGGGGAGCTGTTTTTT
j_call: TRBJ2-1; clone_size: .; v_call: TRBV7-8; d_call: TRBD2; cdr3_aa: CASSLAGGSNEQFF; cdr3_nt: TGTGCCAGCAGCTTAGCGGGAGGGTCCAATGAGCAGTTCTTC
j_call: TRBJ2-1; clone_size: .; v_call: TRBV15; d_call: .; cdr3_aa: CATSRDIPSRAPHNEQFF; cdr3_nt: TGTGCCACCAGCAGAGATATCCCATCCAGGGCCCCACACAATGAGCAGTTCTTC
j_call: TRBJ2-3; clone_size: .; v_call: TRBV7-8; d_call: .; cdr3_aa: CASSLDGGIGDTQYF; cdr3_nt: TGTGCCAGCAGCTTAGATGGCGGGATTGGAGATACGCAGTATTTT
j_call: TRBJ2-7; clone_size: many; v_call: TRBV30; d_call: .; cdr3_aa: CAWTKTGAYEQYF; cdr3_nt: TGTGCCTGGACAAAGACAGGCGCCTACGAGCAGTACTTC
j_call: TRBJ2-1; clone_size: .; v_call: TRBV11-2; d_call: .; cdr3_aa: CASSFLWGDNEQFF; cdr3_nt: TGTGCCAGCAGCTTCCTCTGGGGTGACAATGAGCAGTTCTTC
j_call: TRBJ1-2; clone_size: .; v_call: TRBV5-6; d_call: TRBD1; cdr3_aa: CASTPDRGAGGYTF; cdr3_nt: TGTGCCAGCACCCCTGACAGGGGGGCCGGCGGCTACACCTTC
j_call: TRBJ2-7; clone_size: .; v_call: TRBV7-2; d_call: .; cdr3_aa: CASSSNRAAYEQYF; cdr3_nt: TGTGCCAGCAGTTCCAACAGAGCCGCCTACGAGCAGTACTTC
j_call: TRBJ2-2; clone_size: .; v_call: TRBV6-1; d_call: TRBD1; cdr3_aa: CASTLGQGATGELFF; cdr3_nt: TGTGCCAGCACTCTAGGACAGGGGGCCACCGGGGAGCTGTTTTTT